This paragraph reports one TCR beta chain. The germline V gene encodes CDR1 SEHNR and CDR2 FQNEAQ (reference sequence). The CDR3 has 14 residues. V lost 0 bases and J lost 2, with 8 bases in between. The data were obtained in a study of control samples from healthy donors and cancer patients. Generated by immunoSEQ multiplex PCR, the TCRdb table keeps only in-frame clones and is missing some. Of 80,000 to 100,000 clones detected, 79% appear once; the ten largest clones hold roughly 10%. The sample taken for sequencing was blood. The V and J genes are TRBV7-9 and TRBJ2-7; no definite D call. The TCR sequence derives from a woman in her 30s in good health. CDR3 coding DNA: TGTGCCAGCAGCTTAGCGAGTCAGACCTACGAGCAGTACTTC. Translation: CASSLASQTYEQYF.